The following is a TCR beta chain sequence with its context. The antigen is unknown. V was pared by 3 bases and J by 6 bases, with 7 bases of the junction left unmatched. This CDR3 comprises 16 residues. Germline V lookup: CDR1 SGHTA, CDR2 FQGNSA. Amplification used 60 Vbeta primers and 13 Jbeta primers. Clones were sequenced by immunoSEQ multiplex PCR, and TCRdb holds only the in-frame ones, with some missing. The sample has approximately 220,000 clones, approximately 83% seen once. The record originates from a study of cytomegalovirus exposure and HLA in healthy donors. Study-wide findings and caveats: The study designated 150 or so TCR beta chains cytomegalovirus-associated. Some V segments, TRBV6-2 and TRBV6-3 among them, were indistinguishable and were therefore excluded.

Sequenced input: PBMCs. This chain joins TRBV7-2 and TRBJ2-3; 12 bases map to TRBD2. The clonotype originates from a boy aged 2-15 years in good health and CMV-seronegative. CDR3 in amino acids: CASSFRTSGAGDTQYF. The CDR3 nucleotides read TGTGCCAGCAGCTTTCGGACTAGCGGGGCCGGGGATACGCAGTATTTT.